The rows below give T cell receptor beta chains drawn from one sample of a study of cytomegalovirus exposure and HLA in healthy donors. Data came from immunoSEQ multiplex PCR; TCRdb stores just in-frame clones and leaves some out. There are 20,000 to 25,000 clones in the sample, with 22% held by the top ten. The specimen was PBMCs. The receptors come from a man aged 60-69 years in good health and CMV-seropositive. The CDR3 runs from the conserved cysteine through the conserved F or W. A D gene is named only where the DNA matches it firmly.

d_call,v_call,j_call,cdr3_nt,cdr3_aa
TRBD2,TRBV29-1,TRBJ2-7,TGCAGCGTTGGACTAGCGGGAAGAACCTACGAGCAGTACTTC,CSVGLAGRTYEQYF
-,TRBV27,TRBJ1-2,TGTGCCAGCAGTTTCACGGGGAGAGTCTCTAACTATGGCTACACCTTC,CASSFTGRVSNYGYTF
-,TRBV5-4,TRBJ2-7,TGTGCCAGCAGCTTCGAGCCAACCTACGAGCAGTACTTC,CASSFEPTYEQYF
TRBD1,TRBV5-6,TRBJ2-1,TGTGCCAGCAGCTTCGGGACAGGGTCAAGCGGTGAGCAGTTCTTC,CASSFGTGSSGEQFF
-,TRBV10-3,TRBJ2-7,TGTGCCATCAGTGGCCAGGGGGAGCAGTACTTC,CAISGQGEQYF
-,TRBV2,TRBJ1-5,TGTGCCAGCAGTGAAGCGGGCAGGGGAACTCAGCCCCAGCATTTT,CASSEAGRGTQPQHF
-,TRBV4-2,TRBJ2-5,TGTGCCAGCAGCCAAGATTGGCACCCTGAAGAGACCCAGTACTTC,CASSQDWHPEETQYF
TRBD2,TRBV5-6,TRBJ2-1,TGTGCCAGCAGCCAGCGGACTAGCGGGAAATCCTACAATGAGCAGTTCTTC,CASSQRTSGKSYNEQFF
-,TRBV5-4,TRBJ1-5,TGTGCCAGCAGCTTAGACAGGAATCAGCCCCAGCATTTT,CASSLDRNQPQHF
-,TRBV6-4,TRBJ1-2,TGTGCCAGCAGTGCCGACAGAACCGCCTATGGCTACACCTTC,CASSADRTAYGYTF
-,TRBV15,TRBJ2-1,TGTGCCACCAGCAGACCCGGGGTAGGTTCCTACAATGAGCAGTTCTTC,CATSRPGVGSYNEQFF
-,TRBV29-1,TRBJ2-3,TGCAGCGTTGGAGGAGGGAAGGGGAGCACAGATACGCAGTATTTT,CSVGGGKGSTDTQYF
TRBD1,TRBV13,TRBJ2-5,TGTGCCAGCAGCTTAAGGACAGGGGATTTTGGAGAGACCCAGTACTTC,CASSLRTGDFGETQYF
-,TRBV5-6,TRBJ1-1,TGTGCCAGCAGCTTGATGGCGGACACTGAAGCTTTCTTT,CASSLMADTEAFF
-,TRBV19,TRBJ1-5,TGTGCCAGTAGTACCGACCAGGGGCCCAATCAGCCCCAGCATTTT,CASSTDQGPNQPQHF
TRBD2,TRBV6-6,TRBJ2-7,TGTGCCAACCTAGCGGGAGAGGACTCCTACGAGCAGTACTTC,CANLAGEDSYEQYF
TRBD1,TRBV4-1,TRBJ2-5,TGCGCCAGCAGCCAACAAAGACAGGGGGGAGAGACCCAGTACTTC,CASSQQRQGGETQYF
-,TRBV19,TRBJ2-7,TGTGCCAGTAGTATTCGGGACGGACAGTACGAGCAGTACTTC,CASSIRDGQYEQYF
TRBD2,TRBV5-3,TRBJ2-1,TGTGCCAGAAGCAAACTTCTTATGTGGGGGGGAGGTGAGCAGTTCTTC,CARSKLLMWGGGEQFF
TRBD1,TRBV7-6,TRBJ2-2,TGTGCCAGCAGTCGGGTGGCAGGGGGCTCCGGGGAGCTGTTTTTT,CASSRVAGGSGELFF
TRBD2,TRBV4-1,TRBJ2-3,TGCGCCAGCAGCCAGTCCCTAGCGGGTTTCGAGGATACGCAGTATTTT,CASSQSLAGFEDTQYF
-,TRBV9,TRBJ1-2,TGTGCCAGCAGCGTAGTCGCAGGGAACTATGGCTACACCTTC,CASSVVAGNYGYTF
-,TRBV12-2,TRBJ1-3,TGTGCAAGTCGCCCCTTAGTCGTCAGCCACGGCGGAGTAGACTCTGGAAACACCATATATTTT,CASRPLVVSHGGVDSGNTIYF
TRBD2,TRBV30,TRBJ2-1,TGTGCCTGGAGTGTGGGGGGGAGGGCCCATGAGCAGTTCTTC,CAWSVGGRAHEQFF
TRBD1,TRBV29-1,TRBJ2-3,TGCAGCGTTGCAGGGGGAAGGGGCACAGATACGCAGTATTTT,CSVAGGRGTDTQYF
-,TRBV30,TRBJ2-7,TGTGCCTGGAGTGTACTTAACTTCGGGAGTATCTACGAGCAGTACTTC,CAWSVLNFGSIYEQYF
TRBD1,TRBV9,TRBJ2-3,TGTGCCAGCAGCGTAGGGCGGACAGGGAGGACAGATACGCAGTATTTT,CASSVGRTGRTDTQYF
TRBD1,TRBV13,TRBJ2-2,TGTGCCAGCAGACAGGGGGCGCAGGTCTTCACCGGGGAGCTGTTTTTT,CASRQGAQVFTGELFF
-,TRBV4-1,TRBJ1-5,TGCGCCAGCAGGGGAGAACAGGGATCGGATCAGCCCCAGCATTTT,CASRGEQGSDQPQHF